The 24 T cell receptor beta chains given below trace back to one sample, sequenced in a study of OX40 agonist ivuxolimab in advanced cancers. Sequencing used immunoSEQ multiplex PCR; TCRdb keeps in-frame clones, though not all of them. The sample holds tens of thousands of clones, roughly 83% seen once. The sequencing used CD4+ or CD8+ T cells sorted from blood, collected in a trial of the OX40 agonist ivuxolimab. The receptors derive from an adult with an advanced solid tumor such as melanoma, head and neck, liver or kidney cancer.

By share, this clone ranks as medium-sized (0.01 to 0.1%). The chain uses TRBV6-5 and TRBJ2-3; TRBD1 matches at 9 bases. Per germline, CDR1 MNHEY and CDR2 SVGAGI. The CDR3 sequence is 14 residues long. The V segment lost 5 bases and the J segment 4 bases; nucleotides outside the gene matches: 4. CDR3 sequence: CASSDGQGSDTQYF. The CDR3 DNA sequence: TGTGCCAGCAGTGATGGACAGGGGTCAGATACGCAGTATTTT.

The CDR3 nucleotides read TGTGCCAGTAGCCAAGGGGGCCCCCTTTCCCACGAGCAGTACTTC. Protein: CASSQGGPLSHEQYF. J is TRBJ2-7 and V is TRBV19; 7 nucleotides line up with TRBD1. The CDR3 covers 15 residues. Per the germline V gene, CDR1 is LNHDA and CDR2 is SQIVND (reference sequence). V gave up 6 bases and J gave up 5 bases; unmatched junction bases: 13.

V and J are TRBV9 and TRBJ2-1; 9 bases match TRBD1. The CDR3 consists of 13 residues. Trimming took 0 bases from V and 9 from J; bases not matched to a gene: 1. Germline assignment: CDR1 SGDLS and CDR2 YYNGEE. CDR3 bases: TGTGCCAGCAGCGTAGTGACAGGGGGTGAGCAGTTCTTC. It codes for CASSVVTGGEQFF. Full variable domain (rest looked up from reference TRBV9 and TRBJ2-1): DSGVTQTPKHLITATGQRVTLRCSPRSGDLSVYWYQQSLDQGLQFLIQYYNGEERAKGNILERFSAQQFPDLHSELNLSSLELGDSALYFCASSVVTGGEQFFGPGTRLTVL.

The gene calls are TRBV6-5 and TRBJ2-5, with D perhaps assigned TRBD1 or TRBD2 (5 bases each). In germline, CDR1 is MNHEY, CDR2 SVGAGI. V lost 2 bases and J 5 bases, leaving 15 bases between the germline ends. This CDR3 comprises 15 residues. The CDR3 region has the DNA TGTGCCAGCAGTTACGGGCCCGCCCGGGGCGAGACCCAGTACTTC. The encoded protein is CASSYGPARGETQYF.

The chain joins TRBV7-6 to TRBJ1-1, with a weak D call TRBD1 (6 bases). The V end was cut by 4 bases, the J end by 0 bases, with 12 bases between. Germline V gene lookup returns CDR1 SGHVS and CDR2 FNYEAQ. There are 15 residues in the CDR3. CDR3 in amino acids: CASSSPRGVNTEAFF. CDR3 DNA sequence: TGTGCCAGCAGCTCTCCCAGGGGAGTGAACACTGAAGCTTTCTTT.

The chain employs TRBV10-3 and TRBJ2-4; no clear D. The CDR3 runs 15 residues. V dropped 0 bases and J dropped 3 bases, with 9 bases sitting between them. CDR1 is ENHRY and CDR2 is SYGVKD in the germline V gene. This CDR3 is CAISESGLDKNIQYF. The CDR3, as DNA: TGTGCCATCAGTGAGTCTGGGTTGGACAAAAACATTCAGTACTTC.

V is TRBV30 and J is TRBJ1-5; TRBD1 matches 12 bases. The CDR3 has 20 residues. CDR1 GTSNPN and CDR2 SVGIG come from the germline V gene (reference sequence). V was pared by 2 bases and J by 6 bases, with 20 bases of the junction left unmatched. CDR3 sequence: CAWSSPGRGQGASLSQPQHF. Here the CDR3 DNA reads TGTGCCTGGAGTTCCCCGGGGAGGGGACAGGGGGCTTCCTTGAGTCAGCCCCAGCATTTT.

The chain joins TRBV9 to TRBJ2-1; 9 bases fit TRBD2. V lost 0 bases and J lost 9; bases outside the gene matches: 13. This CDR3 contains 17 residues. The V gene's germline CDR1 is SGDLS and CDR2 YYNGEE. CDR3 nucleotide sequence: TGTGCCAGCAGCGTAGGCTGGGGGGCGGGAGGGCCAGGTGAGCAGTTCTTC. Protein sequence: CASSVGWGAGGPGEQFF.

The chain is built from TRBV29-1 and TRBJ2-1, with D unclear. Deletions cut 1 base from V and 4 bases from J, with 2 bases between. The CDR3 runs to 11 residues. Germline CDR1 SQVTM, CDR2 ANQGSEA. The CDR3 protein is CSVEVYNEQFF. Here the CDR3 DNA reads TGCAGCGTTGAAGTATACAATGAGCAGTTCTTC.

This clone appeared a single time. V gene TRBV5-6 combines with J gene TRBJ1-5; D is undetermined. V gave up 4 bases and J gave up 2 bases, with 19 bases separating them. Germline CDR1 is SGHDT and CDR2 is YYEEEE. The CDR3 has 17 residues. In DNA form, the CDR3 reads TGTGCCAGCAGCCGGAGGGCAGCGGCGGGCGGCAATCAGCCCCAGCATTTT. As protein: CASSRRAAAGGNQPQHF. Full variable domain (missing parts from reference TRBV5-6 and TRBJ1-5): DAGVTQSPTHLIKTRGQQVTLRCSPKSGHDTVSWYQQALGQGPQFIFQYYEEEERQRGNFPDRFSGHQFPNYSSELNVNALLLGDSALYLCASSRRAAAGGNQPQHFGDGTRLSIL.

The V call is TRBV4-1, the J call TRBJ1-2; D unresolved. CDR3 length: 14 amino acids. Trimming removed 1 base at V and 7 bases at J, with 13 bases between. Germline CDR1 is MGHRA and CDR2 is YSYEKL. The CDR3 protein is CASSQGLGSSGYTF. The CDR3, as DNA: TGCGCCAGCAGCCAAGGGCTAGGGAGTAGTGGCTACACCTTC.

The chain combines TRBV4-1 with TRBJ1-5; maybe TRBD1 (5 bases). Trimming cost V 1 base and J 2 bases, with 12 bases left between them. This CDR3 contains 16 residues. Germline CDR1 and CDR2: MGHRA and YSYEKL. This CDR3 is CASSQVPGGGNQPQHF. DNA for the CDR3: TGCGCCAGCAGCCAAGTGCCCGGGGGAGGCAATCAGCCCCAGCATTTT.

This clone was recorded once. Additional DNA sequences in this sample encode the identical CDR3. CDR3: CASSIGQIHYEQYF. The DNA for the CDR3 is TGTGCCAGTAGTATAGGGCAGATCCACTACGAGCAGTACTTC. The chain employs TRBV19 and TRBJ2-7, with unresolved D. Germline loops: CDR1 LNHDA, CDR2 SQIVND (reference sequence). Trimming shortened V by 1 base and J by 3 bases, and 10 bases separated the two germline ends. This CDR3 spans 14 amino acids.

The chain combines TRBV7-9 with TRBJ2-1, with 7 bases fitting TRBD2. The length of the CDR3 is 14 residues. V was pared by 5 bases and J by 5 bases, with 6 bases of the junction left unmatched. Germline loops: CDR1 SEHNR, CDR2 FQNEAQ (reference sequence). CDR3 amino acids: CASSQSGIHNEQFF. The CDR3 DNA reads TGTGCCAGCAGCCAAAGCGGGATCCACAATGAGCAGTTCTTC.

This clone was detected a few times. Other DNA sequences within the sample encode an identical CDR3. The chain employs TRBV11-2 and TRBJ2-2; D is unresolved. CDR1 SGHAT and CDR2 FQNNGV come from the germline V gene. This CDR3 region has 11 residues. V lost 5 bases and J lost 6, with 4 bases in between. The CDR3 loop reads CASSPSGELFF. For the CDR3, the DNA is TGTGCCAGCAGCCCCTCCGGGGAGCTGTTTTTT.

V usage is TRBV27 and J usage is TRBJ2-1; D ambiguous. V lost 3 bases and J 2 bases, leaving 8 bases between the germline ends. CDR1 and CDR2 from the germline V gene are MNHEY and SMNVEV (reference sequence). The CDR3 length is 14 residues. The CDR3 sequence is CASSLRSPYNEQFF. Here the CDR3 DNA reads TGTGCCAGCAGTTTGAGGTCTCCCTACAATGAGCAGTTCTTC.

The chain couples TRBV9 to TRBJ2-4; 13 nucleotides agree with TRBD2. CDR1 and CDR2 from the germline V gene are SGDLS and YYNGEE. The CDR3 extends over 18 amino acids. V was pared by 0 bases and J by 1 base, with 4 bases of the junction left unmatched. The CDR3 DNA follows: TGTGCCAGCAGCGTAGGGACTAGCGGGGGAGACGCCAAAAACATTCAGTACTTC. Its protein product is CASSVGTSGGDAKNIQYF.

The chain combines TRBV6-6 with TRBJ2-3; D might be TRBD1 or TRBD2, each matching 5 bases. CDR3 length: 13 residues. V gave up 4 bases and J gave up 0 bases, with 5 bases separating them. Per germline, CDR1 MNHNY and CDR2 SVGAGI (reference sequence). CDR3: CASSWGSTDTQYF. For the CDR3, the DNA is TGTGCCAGCAGTTGGGGGAGCACAGATACGCAGTATTTT.

CDR3 sequence: CASSFFTTGANTEAFF. The CDR3 bases are TGTGCCAGTAGTTTTTTTACGACAGGGGCGAACACTGAAGCTTTCTTT. The chain recombines TRBV19 with TRBJ1-1, with 8 bases aligning to TRBD1. V shed 5 bases, J shed 1 base, and the junction held 9 bases outside the gene matches. The CDR3 has 16 amino acids. Germline V CDR1 and CDR2: LNHDA, SQIVND (reference sequence).

The chain uses TRBV19 and TRBJ1-1, with D perhaps matching TRBD1 (5 bases). Per the germline V gene, CDR1 is LNHDA and CDR2 is SQIVND (reference sequence). V was pared by 1 base and J by 6 bases, with 9 bases between. CDR3 length equals 13 residues. Here the CDR3 DNA reads TGTGCCAGTAGTATAGGGGGGGTTGCTGAAGCTTTCTTT. It translates to CASSIGGVAEAFF.

This chain links TRBV9 with TRBJ2-1; the match to TRBD2 covers 7 bases. V dropped 4 bases and J dropped 3; count of bases not matched to a gene: 16. Looked up from germline, CDR1 is SGDLS and CDR2 is YYNGEE. This CDR3 is built from 18 residues. The CDR3 DNA reads TGTGCCAGCAGCTCCCGGATGGGCGGGGGAACCGACTACAATGAGCAGTTCTTC. Its translation: CASSSRMGGGTDYNEQFF.

This clone showed up just once. This chain links TRBV19 with TRBJ1-1; D unclear. Germline V lookup: CDR1 LNHDA, CDR2 SQIVND (reference sequence). Trimming pared 2 bases from V and 2 bases from J, leaving 6 bases between. The CDR3 has 13 residues. The CDR3 nucleotides are TGTGCCAGTAGTATAAGTGGAAACACTGAAGCTTTCTTT. Its translation: CASSISGNTEAFF.

The chain joins TRBV12-5 to TRBJ2-2; TRBD2 matches 7 bases. Germline CDR1 reads LGHNT; CDR2 reads FRNRAP. The CDR3 spans 15 residues. Unmatched junction bases numbered 2, after V lost 3 bases and J lost 1 base. CDR3 loop: CASGFGTKNTGELFF. The CDR3 nucleotides are TGTGCTAGTGGTTTCGGGACTAAGAACACCGGGGAGCTGTTTTTT.

This chain links TRBV7-9 with TRBJ2-5, with TRBD1 matching 7 bases. The CDR3 has 16 amino acids. Trimming cost V 0 bases and J 11 bases; bases outside gene matches: 15. CDR1 and CDR2 (germline): SEHNR, FQNEAQ (reference sequence). The CDR3 loop is CASSLAPDRLSGEQYF. CDR3 DNA: TGTGCCAGCAGCTTAGCCCCGGACAGGTTGAGTGGGGAGCAGTACTTC.